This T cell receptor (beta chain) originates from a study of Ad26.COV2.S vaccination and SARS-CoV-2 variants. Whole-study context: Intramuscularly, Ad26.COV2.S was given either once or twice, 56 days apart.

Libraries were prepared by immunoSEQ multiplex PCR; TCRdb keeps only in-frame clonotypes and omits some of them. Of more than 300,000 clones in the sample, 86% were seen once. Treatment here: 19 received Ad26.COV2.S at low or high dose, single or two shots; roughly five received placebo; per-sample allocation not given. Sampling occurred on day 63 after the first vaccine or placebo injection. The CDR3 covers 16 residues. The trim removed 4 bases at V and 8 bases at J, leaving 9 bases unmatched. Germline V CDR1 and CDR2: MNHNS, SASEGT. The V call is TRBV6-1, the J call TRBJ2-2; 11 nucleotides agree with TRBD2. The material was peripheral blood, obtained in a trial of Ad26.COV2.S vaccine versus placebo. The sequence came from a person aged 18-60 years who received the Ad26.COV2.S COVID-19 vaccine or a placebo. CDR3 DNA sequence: TGTGCCAGCAGTGCGCTAGCGGGGGGCTCCGCGGGGGAGCTGTTTTTT. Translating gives CASSALAGGSAGELFF.